The 7 T cell receptor beta chains listed next were all sequenced from one sample in a study of technical replicates of blood from several donors (TCRdb year 2017). The library relied on the immunoSEQ multiplex PCR assay. TCRdb obtained this table from immuneACCESS and retained in-frame rearrangements with V and J assigned. These tables miss some clones; where compared with another copy, unresolved V genes account for less than half of the shortfall, and the remainder is unexplained. Counted in this sample were approximately 59,000 clones; 86% of them appeared once. About 5% of the sample is held by the ten biggest clonotypes. Input material: PBMCs. The receptors come from a human donor in good health. Some clones in this sample may be carry-over from other donors' samples.

The CDR3 spells CASSRRGGTFSGANVLTF. The CDR3 DNA sequence: TGTGCCAGCAGTCGTCGGGGAGGTACCTTCTCTGGGGCCAACGTCCTGACTTTC. The chain recombines TRBV14 with TRBJ2-6, with D possibly being TRBD2 (6 bases). The CDR3 runs 18 residues. Germline-derived CDR1 and CDR2 are SGHDN and FVKESK. V shed 6 bases and J shed 0 bases, with 18 bases lying between them.

The CDR3 loop is CASSQENRGNTGELFF. The DNA of the CDR3 is TGCGCCAGCAGCCAAGAGAACAGGGGAAACACCGGGGAGCTGTTTTTT. The rearrangement joins TRBV4-3 to TRBJ2-2; TRBD1 agrees at 7 bases. J was trimmed by 2 bases and V by 0 bases; bases with no gene match: 3. The CDR3 length is 16 residues. Germline V gene data show CDR1 as LGHNA and CDR2 as YSLEER.

The CDR3: CASTTTVRGNQPQHF. CDR3 DNA: TGTGCCAGTACCACGACAGTGAGAGGCAATCAGCCCCAGCATTTT. The chain is built from TRBV19 and TRBJ1-5; weak D call: TRBD1 (5 bases). This CDR3 comprises 15 residues. Germline V gives CDR1 LNHDA, CDR2 SQIVND (reference sequence). Trimming took 7 bases from V and 2 from J, leaving 15 bases between them.

The rearrangement uses TRBV5-6 and TRBJ2-3; 9 positions agree with TRBD1. The trim removed 4 bases at V and 4 bases at J, leaving 10 bases unmatched. Germline lookup yields CDR1 SGHDT and CDR2 YYEEEE. The CDR3 loop spans 16 amino acids. CDR3 region: CASSIRQGGYADTQYF. The CDR3 DNA is TGTGCCAGCAGCATCCGACAGGGGGGGTACGCAGATACGCAGTATTTT.

V usage is TRBV11-1 and J usage is TRBJ2-7; no definite D call. The V end lost 5 bases, the J end lost 12 bases, and 11 bases lay between the germline ends. From germline, CDR1 is SGHAT and CDR2 FQDESV (reference sequence). CDR3 length equals 10 residues. The CDR3 region is CASSLRAPYF. The CDR3 bases are TGTGCCAGCAGCCTCCGCGCTCCGTACTTC.

The genes are TRBV11-3 and TRBJ2-3; 8 positions match TRBD1. Looked up from germline, CDR1 is SGHNT and CDR2 is YENEEA. CDR3 length: 17 amino acids. The V gene end was trimmed by 2 bases and the J gene end by 1 base; junction bases not matched to a gene: 8. The chain's CDR3 is CASSLKEGQVGTDTQYF. CDR3 DNA sequence: TGTGCCAGCAGCTTAAAGGAGGGACAGGTCGGCACAGATACGCAGTATTTT.

V usage is TRBV9 and J usage is TRBJ1-2; no reliable D call. Germline lookup yields CDR1 SGDLS and CDR2 YYNGEE. This CDR3 is built from 15 residues. With 0 bases removed from V and 4 bases from J, the gap between germline ends came to 13 bases. The CDR3 nucleotides are TGTGCCAGCAGCGTAGAGCCGGACTCCCGCTATGGCTACACCTTC. It encodes CASSVEPDSRYGYTF.